This T cell receptor beta chain is from a study of cytotoxic CD8 clonotypes in ibrutinib-treated CLL. Some clones are missing from TCRdb's copy, which holds only in-frame ones; the method was immunoSEQ multiplex PCR. The sample lists some 140,000 clones, 91% occurring once. Germline lookup yields CDR1 KGHSH and CDR2 LQKENI. The CDR3 is 17 amino acids. J gave up 2 bases and V 3 bases, and 9 bases lay outside the gene matches. Material: PBMCs, obtained after 12 months of ibrutinib treatment. The chain carries TRBV18 and TRBJ2-1; 8 bases are shared with TRBD1. The origin of this receptor is a human donor with chronic lymphocytic leukemia. In nucleotides, the CDR3 is TGTGCCAGCTCACCCATCTATCAGGGGGCGGCCTACAATGAGCAGTTCTTC. Translated: CASSPIYQGAAYNEQFF.